The 6 T cell receptor beta chains given below trace back to one sample, sequenced in a study of blood T cell repertoires in COVID-19. This table comes from immunoSEQ multiplex PCR, and its TCRdb copy is limited to in-frame clones, with some not included. Of some 70,000 clones in the sample, 80% to 90% were seen once. Input material: peripheral blood. The receptors come from a man aged 45-65 years with active COVID-19.

The CDR3 loop reads CASSDRGLSTQYF. CDR3 nucleotide sequence: TGTGCCAGCAGCGACAGGGGGCTCAGTACGCAGTATTTT. The chain recombines TRBV7-3 with TRBJ2-3; 10 bases are shared with TRBD1. Trimming took 5 bases from V and 8 from J; bases not matched to a gene: 4. The V gene's germline CDR1 is SGHTA and CDR2 FQGTGA. The CDR3 covers 13 residues.

The V and J genes are TRBV5-5 and TRBJ2-5; D might be TRBD1 (6 bases). Per germline, CDR1 SGHKS and CDR2 YYEKEE (reference sequence). The length of the CDR3 is 14 residues. The ends were cut back, 4 bases at V and 0 bases at J, with 10 bases in the middle. CDR3 nucleotides: TGTGCCAGCAGCCCTACAGGGAACCAAGAGACCCAGTACTTC. Translated: CASSPTGNQETQYF.

The chain employs TRBV4-1 and TRBJ2-1; 8 bases line up with TRBD2. V lost 1 base, J lost 5 bases, and 4 bases stayed unmatched. Germline V CDR1 and CDR2: MGHRA, YSYEKL. The CDR3 is 15 amino acids. The CDR3 DNA is TGCGCCAGCAGCCAAGCCAGCGGGGGAAACAATGAGCAGTTCTTC. It codes for CASSQASGGNNEQFF.

The chain uses TRBV18 and TRBJ2-1, with 8 positions matching TRBD2. Germline CDR1 reads KGHSH; CDR2 reads LQKENI. The CDR3 length is 16 residues. V lost 3 bases, J lost 3 bases, and 7 bases stayed unmatched. The CDR3 sequence: CASSPLAGSRYNEQFF. The CDR3 DNA reads TGTGCCAGCTCACCCTTAGCGGGATCGCGCTACAATGAGCAGTTCTTC.

The chain has TRBV9 and TRBJ1-4; weak D call: TRBD1 (6 bases). The germline gives CDR1 SGDLS, CDR2 YYNGEE. This CDR3 comprises 14 residues. Deletions cut 5 bases from V and 8 bases from J, with 16 bases between. DNA for the CDR3: TGTGCCAGCAGTTTACAGGGAAGGGACGAAAAACTGTTTTTT. It translates to CASSLQGRDEKLFF. Variable domain in full (rest from reference TRBV9 and TRBJ1-4): DSGVTQTPKHLITATGQRVTLRCSPRSGDLSVYWYQQSLDQGLQFLIQYYNGEERAKGNILERFSAQQFPDLHSELNLSSLELGDSALYFCASSLQGRDEKLFFGSGTQLSVL.

This rearrangement joins TRBV29-1 to TRBJ1-4, with D tentatively TRBD1 (6 bases). CDR1 and CDR2 from the germline V gene are SQVTM and ANQGSEA. The CDR3 has 13 amino acids. V lost 4 bases to trimming and J lost 6 bases, with 12 bases between them. Here the CDR3 reads CSVVQGLDEKLFF. CDR3 DNA: TGCAGCGTTGTACAGGGCCTGGATGAAAAACTGTTTTTT. The full variable domain, in which reference TRBV29-1 and TRBJ1-4 provide the parts outside the CDR3, is SAVISQKPSRDICQRGTSLTIQCQVDSQVTMMFWYRQQPGQSLTLIATANQGSEATYESGFVIDKFPISRPNLTFSTLTVSNMSPEDSSIYLCSVVQGLDEKLFFGSGTQLSVL.